A selection of T cell receptor beta chains follows, all from one sample in a study of early T cells in non-severe SARS-CoV-2 infection. TCRdb recomputed calls from the 5' RACE reads with MiXCR, one row per CDR3 protein. The table has tens of thousands of distinct CDR3 sequences, about 12% seen once. The sample taken for sequencing was whole blood. Receptors originate from an adult who was a healthcare worker with PCR-confirmed SARS-CoV-2 infection or an uninfected control (not recorded which). CDR3s include the opening cysteine and the closing phenylalanine or tryptophan. Fields, in order: V gene, J gene, CDR3 protein.

v_call: TRBV7-6
j_call: TRBJ2-3
cdr3_aa: CASSSGQGASLTDTQYF

v_call: TRBV20-1
j_call: TRBJ2-1
cdr3_aa: CSALGPGQVGNEQFF

v_call: TRBV30
j_call: TRBJ2-7
cdr3_aa: CAWTGQGEQYF

v_call: TRBV9
j_call: TRBJ2-1
cdr3_aa: CASSVAGQGVGEQFF

v_call: TRBV11-2
j_call: TRBJ2-7
cdr3_aa: CASSLETSLWGGEQYF

v_call: TRBV20-1
j_call: TRBJ2-1
cdr3_aa: CSADHKGLSFLAYNEQFF

v_call: TRBV7-6
j_call: TRBJ2-1
cdr3_aa: CASSLTSGSFSEQFF

v_call: TRBV20-1
j_call: TRBJ2-5
cdr3_aa: CSASPNTNGETQYF

v_call: TRBV5-4
j_call: TRBJ1-2
cdr3_aa: CASSDPYGGGYGYTF

v_call: TRBV7-6
j_call: TRBJ1-5
cdr3_aa: CASSLGGPGLGNQPQHF

v_call: TRBV29-1
j_call: TRBJ1-1
cdr3_aa: CSVGRGRDPERAFF

v_call: TRBV19
j_call: TRBJ1-2
cdr3_aa: CASRPPAKNNYGYTF

v_call: TRBV28
j_call: TRBJ2-1
cdr3_aa: CASSPGRLAGVEQFF

v_call: TRBV29-1
j_call: TRBJ2-1
cdr3_aa: CSVQDRSYNEQFF

v_call: TRBV29-1
j_call: TRBJ1-1
cdr3_aa: CSVERGAGTEAFF

v_call: TRBV18
j_call: TRBJ1-3
cdr3_aa: CASSQVGSSGNTIYF

v_call: TRBV7-2
j_call: TRBJ2-2
cdr3_aa: CASSLGRWSRTSGSGLFF

v_call: TRBV7-2
j_call: TRBJ2-3
cdr3_aa: CASSFRLALNTDTQYF

v_call: TRBV15
j_call: TRBJ2-7
cdr3_aa: CATSRVMGEQYF

v_call: TRBV28
j_call: TRBJ2-3
cdr3_aa: CASSSPGLADFTITDTQYF

v_call: TRBV5-8
j_call: TRBJ2-1
cdr3_aa: CASRHSGGYYNEQFF

v_call: TRBV14
j_call: TRBJ2-5
cdr3_aa: CASSQVLVFQETQYF

v_call: TRBV29-1
j_call: TRBJ2-3
cdr3_aa: CSVAGVTSTDTQYF

v_call: TRBV6-1
j_call: TRBJ2-7
cdr3_aa: CASIEPNSYEQYF

v_call: TRBV20-1
j_call: TRBJ2-1
cdr3_aa: CSARDVVGSSYNEQFF

v_call: TRBV6-6
j_call: TRBJ1-5
cdr3_aa: CASSARTGGFDQPQHF

v_call: TRBV7-2
j_call: TRBJ2-7
cdr3_aa: CASSDRPGQTYEQYF

v_call: TRBV12-3/TRBV12-4
j_call: TRBJ2-1
cdr3_aa: CASSSGTDLYNEQFF

v_call: TRBV6-2/TRBV6-3
j_call: TRBJ2-7
cdr3_aa: CASSGLAASYEQYF

v_call: TRBV10-1
j_call: TRBJ2-2
cdr3_aa: CASSETGGPFTGELFF

v_call: TRBV28
j_call: TRBJ1-1
cdr3_aa: CASSSDRGRLDTEAFF

v_call: TRBV5-1
j_call: TRBJ2-1
cdr3_aa: CASSLIGFGNEQFF

v_call: TRBV20-1
j_call: TRBJ2-7
cdr3_aa: CSARDTGPQYF

v_call: TRBV12-3/TRBV12-4
j_call: TRBJ2-1
cdr3_aa: CASSFSGGSDEQFF

v_call: TRBV5-5
j_call: TRBJ1-1
cdr3_aa: CASSLALTEAFF

v_call: TRBV5-4
j_call: TRBJ2-2
cdr3_aa: CASSSGQRLSGELFF

v_call: TRBV5-6
j_call: TRBJ1-6
cdr3_aa: CASSYGSGSYNSPLHF

v_call: TRBV7-2
j_call: TRBJ2-3
cdr3_aa: CASSPSSGGHTDTQYF

v_call: TRBV6-5
j_call: TRBJ1-1
cdr3_aa: CASSYGGRWGTEAFF

v_call: TRBV6-4
j_call: TRBJ2-3
cdr3_aa: CASSLRDRADTQYF

v_call: TRBV11-2
j_call: TRBJ2-3
cdr3_aa: CASSLMELASPDTQYF

v_call: TRBV12-3/TRBV12-4
j_call: TRBJ1-4
cdr3_aa: CASSTGTEFEKLFF

v_call: TRBV5-5
j_call: TRBJ1-3
cdr3_aa: CASSLADSGNTIYF

v_call: TRBV29-1
j_call: TRBJ2-1
cdr3_aa: CSAVHYNEQFF

v_call: TRBV20-1
j_call: TRBJ2-1
cdr3_aa: CSARRDRGYNEQFF

v_call: TRBV6-5
j_call: TRBJ1-2
cdr3_aa: CASSSRYGYTF

v_call: TRBV7-9
j_call: TRBJ1-2
cdr3_aa: CASSLEGTGGHGYTF

v_call: TRBV11-3
j_call: TRBJ2-5
cdr3_aa: CASSQGDRGTQYF

v_call: TRBV11-2
j_call: TRBJ2-5
cdr3_aa: CASSLVGDLVETQYF